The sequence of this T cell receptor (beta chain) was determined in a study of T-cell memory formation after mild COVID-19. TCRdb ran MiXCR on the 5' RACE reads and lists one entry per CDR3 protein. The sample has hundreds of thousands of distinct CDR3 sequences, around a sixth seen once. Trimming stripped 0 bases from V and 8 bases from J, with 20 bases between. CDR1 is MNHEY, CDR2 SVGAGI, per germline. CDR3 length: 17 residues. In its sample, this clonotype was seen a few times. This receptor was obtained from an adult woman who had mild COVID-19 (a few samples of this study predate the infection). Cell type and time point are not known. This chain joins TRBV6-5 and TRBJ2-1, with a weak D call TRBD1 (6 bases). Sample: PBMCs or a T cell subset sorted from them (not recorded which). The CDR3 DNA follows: TGTGCCAGCAGTTACTCCGTAACAGGGTCAACCGGGGATGAGCAGTTCTTC. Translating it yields CASSYSVTGSTGDEQFF.